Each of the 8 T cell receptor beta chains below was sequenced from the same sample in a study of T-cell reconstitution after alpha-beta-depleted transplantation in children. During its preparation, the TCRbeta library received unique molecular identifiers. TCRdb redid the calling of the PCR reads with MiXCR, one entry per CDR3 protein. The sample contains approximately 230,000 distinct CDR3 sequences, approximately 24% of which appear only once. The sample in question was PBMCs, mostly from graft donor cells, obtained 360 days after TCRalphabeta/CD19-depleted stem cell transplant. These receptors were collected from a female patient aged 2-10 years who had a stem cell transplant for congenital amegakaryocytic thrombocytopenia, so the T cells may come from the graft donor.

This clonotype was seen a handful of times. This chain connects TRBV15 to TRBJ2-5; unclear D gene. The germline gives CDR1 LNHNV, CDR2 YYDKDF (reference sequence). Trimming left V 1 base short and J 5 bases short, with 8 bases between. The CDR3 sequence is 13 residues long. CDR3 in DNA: TGTGCCACCAGCAGAGCTTATCGGGAGACCCAGTACTTC. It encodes CATSRAYRETQYF. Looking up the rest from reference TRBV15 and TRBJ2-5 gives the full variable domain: DAMVIQNPRYQVTQFGKPVTLSCSQTLNHNVMYWYQQKSSQAPKLLFHYYDKDFNNEADTPDNFQSRRPNTSFCFLDIRSPGLGDTAMYLCATSRAYRETQYFGPGTRLLVL.

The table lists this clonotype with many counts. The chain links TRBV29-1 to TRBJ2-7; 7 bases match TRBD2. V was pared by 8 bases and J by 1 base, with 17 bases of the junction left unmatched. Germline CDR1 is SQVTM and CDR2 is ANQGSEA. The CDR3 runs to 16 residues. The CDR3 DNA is TGCAGCTACCTGGGGAGGGGTCGGACTAGTTCCTACGAGCAGTACTTC. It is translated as CSYLGRGRTSSYEQYF.

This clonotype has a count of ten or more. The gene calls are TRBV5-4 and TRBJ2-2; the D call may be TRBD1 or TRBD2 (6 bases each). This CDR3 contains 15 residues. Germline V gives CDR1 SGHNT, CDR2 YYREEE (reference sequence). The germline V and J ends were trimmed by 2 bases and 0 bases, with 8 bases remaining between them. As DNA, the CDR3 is TGTGCCAGCAGCTTCGGGGGCACGAACACCGGGGAGCTGTTTTTT. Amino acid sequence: CASSFGGTNTGELFF.

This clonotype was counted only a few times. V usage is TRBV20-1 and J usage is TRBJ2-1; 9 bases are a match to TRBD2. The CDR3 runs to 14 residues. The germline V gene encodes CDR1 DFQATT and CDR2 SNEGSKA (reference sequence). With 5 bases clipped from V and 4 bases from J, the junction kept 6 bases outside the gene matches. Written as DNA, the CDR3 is TGCAGTGCTTCTCCGGGACTAGCATACAATGAGCAGTTCTTC. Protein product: CSASPGLAYNEQFF.

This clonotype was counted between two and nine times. The CDR3: CASSSGDVANTGELFF. The CDR3 DNA reads TGTGCCAGCAGCTCTGGGGACGTAGCGAACACCGGGGAGCTGTTTTTT. V usage is TRBV11-3 and J usage is TRBJ2-2; D could derive from TRBD1 or TRBD2 (5 bases each). The CDR3 covers 16 residues. V lost 4 bases and J 0 bases, leaving 12 bases between the germline ends. Germline CDR1 is SGHNT and CDR2 is YENEEA.

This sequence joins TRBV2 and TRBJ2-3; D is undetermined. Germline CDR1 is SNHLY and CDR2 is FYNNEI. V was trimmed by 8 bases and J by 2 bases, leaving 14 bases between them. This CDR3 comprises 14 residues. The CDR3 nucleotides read TGTGCCAGCGCTCCGACCCTCTCCACAGATACGCAGTATTTT. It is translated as CASAPTLSTDTQYF.

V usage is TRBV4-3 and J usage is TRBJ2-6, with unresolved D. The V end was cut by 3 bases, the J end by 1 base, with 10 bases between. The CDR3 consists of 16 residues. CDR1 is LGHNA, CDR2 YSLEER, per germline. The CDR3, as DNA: TGCGCCAGCAGCCAGGATGCATTATCTGGGGCCAACGTCCTGACTTTC. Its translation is CASSQDALSGANVLTF.

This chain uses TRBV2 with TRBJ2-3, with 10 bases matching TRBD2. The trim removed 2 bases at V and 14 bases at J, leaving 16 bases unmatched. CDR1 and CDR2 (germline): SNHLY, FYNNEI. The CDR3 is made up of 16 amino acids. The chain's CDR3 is CASSENRIPERGGWYF. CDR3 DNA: TGTGCCAGCAGTGAAAATCGGATCCCTGAGCGGGGGGGCTGGTATTTT.